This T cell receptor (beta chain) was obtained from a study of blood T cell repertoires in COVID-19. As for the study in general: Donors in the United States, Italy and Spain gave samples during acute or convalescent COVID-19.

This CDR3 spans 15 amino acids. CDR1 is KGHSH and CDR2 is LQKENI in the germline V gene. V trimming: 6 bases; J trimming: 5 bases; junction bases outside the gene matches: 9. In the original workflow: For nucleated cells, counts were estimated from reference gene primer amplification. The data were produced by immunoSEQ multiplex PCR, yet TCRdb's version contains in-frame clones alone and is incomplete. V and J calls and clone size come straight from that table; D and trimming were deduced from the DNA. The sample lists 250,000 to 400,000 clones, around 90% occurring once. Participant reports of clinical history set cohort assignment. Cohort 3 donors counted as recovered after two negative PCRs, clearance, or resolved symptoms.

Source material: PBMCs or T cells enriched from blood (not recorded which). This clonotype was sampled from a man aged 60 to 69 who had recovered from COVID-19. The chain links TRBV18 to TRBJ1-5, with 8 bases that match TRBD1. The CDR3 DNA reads TGTGCCAGCTCGTTCTCAGGGGGCCACGATCAGCCCCAGCATTTT. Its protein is CASSFSGGHDQPQHF.